In this sample, the clone carrying this TCR delta chain is medium-sized. Its antigen is not identified. TCRdb redid the clone calls on the PCR reads with CATT. The repertoire has several thousand delta-chain clones, almost 40% of them found once; the top ten carry approximately 6.3%. These data originate in a study of human gamma delta and Vdelta1 T cells. Whole-study results and caveats: Acute myeloid leukemia was reportedly broadly targeted by polyclonal Delta One T cells.

With V trimmed by 3 bases and J by 3 bases, 12 bases remained unmatched. The CDR3 contains 18 residues. Germline V lookup: CDR1 TSWWSYY, CDR2 QGS. The source material was Vdelta1 gamma-delta T cells from blood grown in culture (DOT cells). The TCR originated in a human donor in good health. The gene calls are TRDV1 and TRDJ1; TRDD3 agrees at 11 bases. This CDR3 is CALGDLYGLGDTPDKLIF. The CDR3 DNA follows: TGTGCTCTTGGGGATCTCTACGGGCTGGGGGATACCCCCGATAAACTCATCTTT.